Listed here are 26 T cell receptor delta chains from one sample, sequenced in a study of gamma-delta chains in newborns, infants, children. TCRdb reanalysed the reads with CATT. The table lists several thousand delta-chain clones, roughly 5.1% of them singletons. Sequenced: blood. Receptors were obtained from a child who was a newborn, infant or young child, either healthy, febrile or measles-vaccinated (not recorded which).

This clone is categorized as medium-sized. The rearrangement links TRDV1 to TRDJ1, with 8 bases that match TRDD2. J gave up 7 bases and V 0 bases, and 13 bases lay outside the gene matches. The CDR3 is 17 residues long. Germline V gives CDR1 TSWWSYY, CDR2 QGS. CDR3 loop: CALGELGPLPMLAKLIF. CDR3 sequence (DNA): TGTGCTCTTGGGGAACTTGGGCCCCTTCCTATGCTAGCTAAACTCATCTTT.

This clone was seen only a few times. An end of the junction does not agree with germline; a read error may underlie this. This chain links TRDV2 with TRDJ1; no clear D. There are 17 residues in the CDR3. CDR1 is GEAIGNYY, CDR2 EKD, per germline. The CDR3 loop reads CARDTVTVTGWNDKLIF. The CDR3 DNA sequence: TGTGCCCGTGACACCGTTACCGTGACAGGGTGGAACGATAAACTCATCTTT.

This clone was detected a few times. A much larger clonotype is one base distant, so this may be a read error. The chain employs TRDV2 and TRDJ2, with TRDD3 matching over 9 bases. Germline-derived CDR1 and CDR2 are GEAIGNYY and EKD. The trim removed 0 bases at V and 8 bases at J, leaving 6 bases unmatched. CDR3 length equals 15 residues. The CDR3 bases are TGTGCCTGTGACACCGTAGGGGGATACAAGGCACAACTCTTCTTT. Translating it yields CACDTVGGYKAQLFF.

A note on this clone: This likely stems from a read error, as it lies one base from a far larger clone. This same CDR3 is encoded by further DNA sequences in the sample. V is TRDV2 and J is TRDJ1, with 9 bases lining up with TRDD3. Germline matching of the DNA provided the J gene here, since TCRdb leaves it blank. Trimming removed 3 bases from V and 0 bases from J; junction bases left unmatched: 31. CDR1 and CDR2 from the germline V gene are GEAIGNYY and EKD. The CDR3 totals 24 residues. For the CDR3, the DNA is TGTGCCTGTGACTCGGTTCTCAGTACTGGGGGACGAGACCCGGCTACCCGGTACACCGATAAACTCATCTTT. Protein product: CACDSVLSTGGRDPATRYTDKLIF.

Relative to its sample, this clone is medium-sized (0.01 to 0.1%). This chain links TRDV2 with TRDJ1; 10 bases agree with TRDD3. V shed 0 bases and J 4 bases; nucleotides not matched to a gene: 7. This CDR3 comprises 16 residues. Germline values: CDR1 GEAIGNYY, CDR2 EKD. This CDR3 is CACDTVEGDTGDKLIF. CDR3 DNA: TGTGCCTGTGACACCGTAGAGGGGGATACGGGCGATAAACTCATCTTT.

Comments on this clone: The TCRdb protein, from a much larger clone, departs from this DNA's translation at residue 13, likely by read error; the protein shown derives from the DNA. This chain connects TRDV2 to TRDJ3; 11 nucleotides line up with TRDD3. In germline, CDR1 is GEAIGNYY, CDR2 EKD. The CDR3 spans 18 residues. The DNA of the CDR3 is TGTGCCTGTGACACTGGGGGATACGGCTCCTGGGACATCCGACAGATGTTTTTC. Translated: CACDTGGYGSWDIRQMFF.

This clone is judged medium-sized (0.01 to 0.1%). The rearrangement links TRDV2 to TRDJ1; possibly TRDD3 for D (6 bases). This CDR3 is built from 17 residues. CDR1 GEAIGNYY and CDR2 EKD come from the germline V gene. Deletions cut 5 bases from V and 4 bases from J, with 25 bases between. This CDR3 reads CACGALFGDPGHDKLIF. CDR3 bases: TGTGCCTGTGGCGCTCTGTTTGGGGATCCCGGGCACGATAAACTCATCTTT.

About this clone itself: Possible read error: a much larger clone is one base away. V is TRDV1 and J is TRDJ1; D may be TRDD3 (6 bases). CDR1 is TSWWSYY and CDR2 is QGS in the germline V gene. The CDR3 extends over 20 amino acids. Between the trimmed V and J ends, which lost 0 bases and 0 bases, there was a span of 23 bases. This CDR3 is CALGELHLNWRIPYTDKLIF. The CDR3 nucleotides read TGTGCTCTTGGGGAACTCCACCTCAACTGGAGGATACCGTACACCGATAAACTCATCTTT.

CDR3 DNA sequence: TGTGCCTGTGACCCCCACGGCCTTCCGGGGATACAGGGCACCGATAAACTCATCTTT. Translation: CACDPHGLPGIQGTDKLIF. The chain has TRDV2 and TRDJ1; 8 bases agree with TRDD3. The CDR3 has 19 amino acids. Germline loops: CDR1 GEAIGNYY, CDR2 EKD. J lost 1 base, V lost 3 bases, and 18 bases had no gene match.

This clone is categorized as medium-sized. This sequence joins TRDV2 and TRDJ1; a weak D match, TRDD3 (6 bases). CDR1 is GEAIGNYY and CDR2 is EKD in the germline V gene. Trimming took 0 bases from V and 4 from J, leaving 20 bases between them. The CDR3 is 17 amino acids. The CDR3 reads CACDTVGGRDPGDKLIF. CDR3 nucleotides: TGTGCCTGTGACACCGTTGGGGGCCGTGATCCCGGCGATAAACTCATCTTT.

This clone is classed as medium-sized. The chain links TRDV2 to TRDJ1; 13 nucleotides match TRDD3. The V gene end was trimmed by 2 bases and the J gene end by 2 bases; junction bases not matched to a gene: 10. The germline gives CDR1 GEAIGNYY, CDR2 EKD. The CDR3 runs to 18 residues. The CDR3 DNA reads as TGTGCCTGTGACATACTGGGGGATACGCAGAGTCAGACCGATAAACTCATCTTT. Translation: CACDILGDTQSQTDKLIF.

Comments on this clone: TCRdb has a much larger clone's protein, which differs at residue 5 from the translation of this DNA, likely because of a read error; what is shown is the protein translated from the DNA. Other DNA sequences in this sample translate to the same CDR3. V is TRDV2 and J is TRDJ3, with 9 nucleotides matching TRDD3. The length of the CDR3 is 18 residues. Germline loops: CDR1 GEAIGNYY, CDR2 EKD. J lost 0 bases, V lost 2 bases, and 4 bases had no gene match. The CDR3 DNA reads as TGTGCCTGTGACATCTTGGGGGATAGCTCCTGGGACACCCGACAGATGTTTTTC. Amino acids: CACDILGDSSWDTRQMFF.

The rearrangement links TRDV2 to TRDJ1; TRDD3 agrees at 13 bases. The V gene's germline CDR1 is GEAIGNYY and CDR2 EKD. J lost 4 bases, V lost 3 bases, and 28 bases had no gene match. The CDR3 is 23 residues long. CDR3 sequence: CACDSLPTPLLGDTRLSYDKLIF. As DNA, the CDR3 is TGTGCCTGTGACTCCCTTCCCACGCCCTTACTGGGGGATACGCGATTATCTTACGATAAACTCATCTTT.

In the case of this clone: It may be a read error: a sequence one base away is much more abundant. V and J are TRDV2 and TRDJ1; D is perhaps TRDD3 (6 bases). TCRdb does not report a J gene; here it was assigned by matching the DNA to germline references. There are 19 residues in the CDR3. CDR1 GEAIGNYY and CDR2 EKD come from the germline V gene. CDR3 DNA: TGTGCTTGTGACACCGTCCGAGGGGGGAGGACGACGTACACCGATAAACTCATCTTT. As protein: CACDTVRGGRTTYTDKLIF.

This clone was counted only a few times. The V call is TRDV2, the J call TRDJ1; 8 bases agree with TRDD2. The CDR3 has 20 amino acids. Germline V CDR1 and CDR2: GEAIGNYY, EKD. V lost 3 bases to trimming and J lost 7 bases; unmatched junction nucleotides: 27. The CDR3 bases are TGTGCCTGTGACCCGTTACCCCTTCCTATTTCGATACAGTCCTCCGGTAAACTCATCTTT. It yields the protein CACDPLPLPISIQSSGKLIF.

This clone is classed as medium-sized. V usage is TRDV2 and J usage is TRDJ2; 9 bases match TRDD3. The CDR3 is 16 amino acids. With V trimmed by 0 bases and J by 4 bases, 5 bases remained unmatched. The germline gives CDR1 GEAIGNYY, CDR2 EKD. CDR3 residues: CACDTVGDTGTAQLFF. The CDR3 DNA sequence: TGTGCCTGTGACACCGTCGGGGATACGGGGACAGCACAACTCTTCTTT.

This clone was counted a few times. Other DNA variants within this sample encode the same CDR3. This rearrangement joins TRDV2 to TRDJ1; TRDD3 matches at 10 bases. Germline V gene lookup returns CDR1 GEAIGNYY and CDR2 EKD. The CDR3 runs to 15 residues. V trimming: 3 bases; J trimming: 2 bases; junction bases outside the gene matches: 5. The CDR3 DNA reads TGTGCCTGTGACCCCTTACTGGGGGATACCGATAAACTCATCTTT. This encodes CACDPLLGDTDKLIF.

This chain links TRDV3 with TRDJ1; D gene ambiguous. The J gene, left out of TCRdb, was set here by checking the DNA against germline. The V gene's germline CDR1 is TVYSNPD and CDR2 GDNSRS (reference sequence). The ends were cut back, 4 bases at V and 3 bases at J, with 21 bases in the middle. The CDR3 has 15 residues. The CDR3 region is CASRGSARHPDKLIF. CDR3 DNA sequence: TGTGCCTCTCGGGGCTCCGCGCGACACCCCGATAAACTCATCTTT.

This clone was seen only a few times. A far larger clone is a single base away, which makes a read error likely. The chain recombines TRDV2 with TRDJ1, with 12 nucleotides matching TRDD3. The germline CDR1 and CDR2 sequences are GEAIGNYY and EKD. This CDR3 region has 15 residues. The trim removed 2 bases at V and 5 bases at J, leaving 5 bases unmatched. CDR3 in amino acids: CACDNLGDTYDKLIF. The CDR3 bases are TGTGCCTGTGACAATCTGGGGGATACGTATGATAAACTCATCTTT.

This clone was detected only a few times. A much larger clone lies one base from this, so it may be a read error. The V call is TRDV2, the J call TRDJ3, with D unresolved. V was cut by 0 bases and J by 2 bases, with 10 bases left in between. This CDR3 spans 17 amino acids. Germline CDR1 GEAIGNYY, CDR2 EKD. This CDR3 is CACDTAEGPWDTRQMFF. CDR3 in DNA: TGTGCCTGTGACACCGCGGAGGGCCCCTGGGACACCCGACAGATGTTTTTC.

As concerns this clone: It may be a read error: a sequence one base away is much more abundant. This chain joins TRDV2 and TRDJ1; 11 bases map to TRDD3. This CDR3 contains 17 residues. Germline V CDR1 and CDR2: GEAIGNYY, EKD. The CDR3 region has the DNA TGTGCCTGTGACGCCATACTGGGGGATAGTAGGACCGATAAACCCATCTTT. Translation: CACDAILGDSRTDKPIF.

Note on this clone: It may be a read error: a sequence one base away is much more abundant. This rearrangement joins TRDV2 to TRDJ1; 13 bases map to TRDD3. Germline V gene data show CDR1 as GEAIGNYY and CDR2 as EKD. The V and J ends lost 3 bases and 0 bases, in that order; junction bases with no gene match: 3. The CDR3 consists of 16 residues. The CDR3: CACDVLGDTHTDKLIF. DNA of the CDR3: TGTGCCTGTGACGTACTGGGGGATACGCACACCGATAAACTCATCTTT.

This clone is labeled hyperexpanded. Other DNA sequences in the sample encode the same CDR3. The V and J genes are TRDV2 and TRDJ3, with TRDD3 matching 11 bases. Germline V lookup: CDR1 GEAIGNYY, CDR2 EKD. This CDR3 contains 18 residues. V shed 1 base and J 0 bases; nucleotides not matched to a gene: 1. CDR3 residues: CACDTGGYGSWDTRQMFF. The CDR3 bases are TGTGCCTGTGACACTGGGGGATACGGCTCCTGGGACACCCGACAGATGTTTTTC.

This clone has only a few counts. The J gene is TRDJ2, the V gene TRDV2; possible D gene TRDD3, 6 bases. The CDR3 runs 18 residues. Germline CDR1 GEAIGNYY, CDR2 EKD. V was cut by 0 bases and J by 1 base, with 17 bases left in between. DNA for the CDR3: TGTGCCTGTGACACCGCTCCTGGGGCCCCCGGTTTGACAGCACAACTCTTCTTT. Its protein is CACDTAPGAPGLTAQLFF.

Turning to this clone: This sequence may be a read error, since a much larger clone differs from it by one base. This chain uses TRDV2 with TRDJ1; 12 bases fit TRDD3. CDR1 and CDR2 from the germline V gene are GEAIGNYY and EKD. The CDR3 consists of 20 residues. As DNA, the CDR3 is TGTGCCTGTGGCACCGTCTGGGGGATACGCGGCCTTCGAGACACCGATAAACTCATCTTT. The encoded protein is CACGTVWGIRGLRDTDKLIF.

In its sample, this clone was seen a few times. Other DNA sequences in this sample translate to the same CDR3. The V gene is TRDV1, the J gene TRDJ1; D assignment may be TRDD2 or TRDD3 (7 bases each). Germline CDR1 reads TSWWSYY; CDR2 reads QGS. With 0 bases removed from V and 1 base from J, the gap between germline ends came to 21 bases. This CDR3 is built from 19 residues. The CDR3 DNA follows: TGTGCTCTTGGGGAACTTCCCTTCCTGCCGGGGGGATGCACCGATAAACTCATCTTT. It codes for CALGELPFLPGGCTDKLIF.